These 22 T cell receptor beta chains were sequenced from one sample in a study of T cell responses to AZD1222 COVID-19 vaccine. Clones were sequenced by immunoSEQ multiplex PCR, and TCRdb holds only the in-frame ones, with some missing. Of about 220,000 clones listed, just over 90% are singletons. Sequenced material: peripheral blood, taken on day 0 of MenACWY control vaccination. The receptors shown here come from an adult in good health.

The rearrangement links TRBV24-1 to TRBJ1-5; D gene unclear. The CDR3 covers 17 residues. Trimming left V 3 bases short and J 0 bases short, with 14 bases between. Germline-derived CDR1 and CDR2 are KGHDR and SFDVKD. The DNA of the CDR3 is TGTGCCACCAGTGATCATACCGGAGGCTATAGCAATCAGCCCCAGCATTTT. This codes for CATSDHTGGYSNQPQHF.

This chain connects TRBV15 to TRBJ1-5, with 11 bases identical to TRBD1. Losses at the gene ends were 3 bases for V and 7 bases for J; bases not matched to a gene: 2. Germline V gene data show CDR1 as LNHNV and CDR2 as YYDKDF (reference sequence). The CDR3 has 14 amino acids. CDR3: CATSRDRGRQPQHF. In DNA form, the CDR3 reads TGTGCCACCAGCAGGGACAGGGGGCGACAGCCCCAGCATTTT.

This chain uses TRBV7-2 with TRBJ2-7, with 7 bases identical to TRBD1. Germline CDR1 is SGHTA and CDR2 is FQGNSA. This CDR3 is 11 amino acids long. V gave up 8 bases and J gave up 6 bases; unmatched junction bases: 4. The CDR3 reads CASGQAGEQYF. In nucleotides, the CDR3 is TGTGCCAGCGGACAGGCAGGCGAGCAGTACTTC.

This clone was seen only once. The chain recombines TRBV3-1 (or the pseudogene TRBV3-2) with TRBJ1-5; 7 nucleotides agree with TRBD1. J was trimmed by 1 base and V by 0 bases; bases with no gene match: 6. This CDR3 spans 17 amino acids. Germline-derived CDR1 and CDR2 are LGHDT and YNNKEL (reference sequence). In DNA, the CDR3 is TGTGCCAGCAGCCAAGATTATGAGGGGGCCAGCAATCAGCCCCAGCATTTT. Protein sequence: CASSQDYEGASNQPQHF.

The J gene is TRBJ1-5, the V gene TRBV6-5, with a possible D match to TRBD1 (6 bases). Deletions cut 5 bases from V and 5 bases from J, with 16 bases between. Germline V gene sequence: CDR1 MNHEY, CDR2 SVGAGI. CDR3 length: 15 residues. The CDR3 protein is CASSPRDINYQPQHF. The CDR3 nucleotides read TGTGCCAGCAGTCCCCGGGACATAAATTATCAGCCCCAGCATTTT.

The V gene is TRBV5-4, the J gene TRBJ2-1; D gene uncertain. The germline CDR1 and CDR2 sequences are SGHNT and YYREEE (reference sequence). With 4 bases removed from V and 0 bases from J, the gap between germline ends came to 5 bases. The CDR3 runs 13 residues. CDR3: CASSRSSYNEQFF. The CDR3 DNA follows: TGTGCCAGCAGCAGGAGCTCCTACAATGAGCAGTTCTTC.

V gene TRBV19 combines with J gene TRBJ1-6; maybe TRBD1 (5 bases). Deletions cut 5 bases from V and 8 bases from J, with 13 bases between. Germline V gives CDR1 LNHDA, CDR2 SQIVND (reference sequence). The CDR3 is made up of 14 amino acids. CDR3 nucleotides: TGTGCCAGTAGTGTGACAGCAACGGATTCACCCCTCCACTTT. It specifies CASSVTATDSPLHF.

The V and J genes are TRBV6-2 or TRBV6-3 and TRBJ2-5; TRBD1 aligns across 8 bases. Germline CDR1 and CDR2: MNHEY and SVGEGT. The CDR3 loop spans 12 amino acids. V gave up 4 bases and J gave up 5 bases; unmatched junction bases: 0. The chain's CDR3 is CASSWTGETQYF. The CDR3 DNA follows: TGTGCCAGCAGTTGGACAGGGGAGACCCAGTACTTC.

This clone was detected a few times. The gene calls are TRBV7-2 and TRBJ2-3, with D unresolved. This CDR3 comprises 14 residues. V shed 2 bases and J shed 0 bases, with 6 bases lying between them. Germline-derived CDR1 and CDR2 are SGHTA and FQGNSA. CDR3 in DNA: TGTGCCAGCAGCTTAAGCGCCAGCACAGATACGCAGTATTTT. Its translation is CASSLSASTDTQYF.

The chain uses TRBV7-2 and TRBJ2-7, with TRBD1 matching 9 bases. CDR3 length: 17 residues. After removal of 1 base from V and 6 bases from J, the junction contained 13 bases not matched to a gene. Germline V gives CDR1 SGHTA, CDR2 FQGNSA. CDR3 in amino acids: CASSLGGSSGQGREQYF. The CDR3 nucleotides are TGTGCCAGCAGCTTAGGTGGGAGCAGTGGACAGGGGCGCGAGCAGTACTTC.

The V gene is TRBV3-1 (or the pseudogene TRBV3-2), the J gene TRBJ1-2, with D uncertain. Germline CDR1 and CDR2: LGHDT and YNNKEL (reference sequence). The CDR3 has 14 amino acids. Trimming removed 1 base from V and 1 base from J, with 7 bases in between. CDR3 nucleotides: TGTGCCAGCAGCCAAGCCGGGCTTAACTATGGCTACACCTTC. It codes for CASSQAGLNYGYTF.

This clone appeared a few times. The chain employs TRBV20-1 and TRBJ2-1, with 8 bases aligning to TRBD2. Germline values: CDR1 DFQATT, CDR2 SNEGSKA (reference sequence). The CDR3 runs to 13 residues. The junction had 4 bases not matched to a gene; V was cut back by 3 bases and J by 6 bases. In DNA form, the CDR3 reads TGCAGTGCTAGTCCGGGAGGGGGCAATGAGCAGTTCTTC. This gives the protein CSASPGGGNEQFF.

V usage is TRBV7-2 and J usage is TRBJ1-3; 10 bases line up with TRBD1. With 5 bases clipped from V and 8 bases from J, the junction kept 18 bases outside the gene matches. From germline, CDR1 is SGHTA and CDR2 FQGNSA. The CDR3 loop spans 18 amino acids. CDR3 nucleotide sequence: TGTGCCAGCAGCCCAAGTCGTCCCGGGACAGGGGCCGGCGACACCATATATTTT. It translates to CASSPSRPGTGAGDTIYF.

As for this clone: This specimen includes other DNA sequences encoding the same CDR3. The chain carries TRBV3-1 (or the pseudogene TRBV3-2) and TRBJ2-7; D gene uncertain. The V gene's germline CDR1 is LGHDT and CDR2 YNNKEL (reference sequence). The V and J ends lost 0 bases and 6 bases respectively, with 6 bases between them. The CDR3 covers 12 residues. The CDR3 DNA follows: TGTGCCAGCAGCCAAGAAGGCGGCGAGCAGTACTTC. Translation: CASSQEGGEQYF.

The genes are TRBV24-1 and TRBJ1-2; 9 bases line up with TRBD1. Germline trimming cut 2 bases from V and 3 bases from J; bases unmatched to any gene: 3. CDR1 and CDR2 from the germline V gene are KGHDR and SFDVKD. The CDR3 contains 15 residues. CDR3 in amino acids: CATSDSRTGDYGYTF. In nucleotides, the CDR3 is TGTGCCACCAGTGATTCACGGACAGGGGACTATGGCTACACCTTC.

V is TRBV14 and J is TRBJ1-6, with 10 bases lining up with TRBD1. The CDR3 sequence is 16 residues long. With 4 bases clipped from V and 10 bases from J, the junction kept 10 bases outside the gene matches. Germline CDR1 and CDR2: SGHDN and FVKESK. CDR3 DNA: TGTGCCAGCAGCCCCCTCAGGACAGGGGGGGCATCACCCCTCCACTTT. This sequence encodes CASSPLRTGGASPLHF. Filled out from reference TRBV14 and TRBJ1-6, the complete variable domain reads EAGVTQFPSHSVIEKGQTVTLRCDPISGHDNLYWYRRVMGKEIKFLLHFVKESKQDESGMPNNRFLAERTGGTYSTLKVQPAELEDSGVYFCASSPLRTGGASPLHFGNGTRLTVT.

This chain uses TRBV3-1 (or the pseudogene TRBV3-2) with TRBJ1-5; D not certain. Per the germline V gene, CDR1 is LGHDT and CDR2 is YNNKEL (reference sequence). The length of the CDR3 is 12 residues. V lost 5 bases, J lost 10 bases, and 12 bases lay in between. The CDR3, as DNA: TGTGCCAGCAGCAAAGGGTCAATCCCCCAGCATTTT. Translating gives CASSKGSIPQHF.

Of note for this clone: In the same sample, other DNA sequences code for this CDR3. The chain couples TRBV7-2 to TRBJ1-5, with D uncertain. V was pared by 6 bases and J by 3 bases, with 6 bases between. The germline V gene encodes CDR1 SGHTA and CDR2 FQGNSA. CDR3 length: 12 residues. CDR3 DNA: TGTGCCAGCAGTCGAGACAATCAGCCCCAGCATTTT. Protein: CASSRDNQPQHF. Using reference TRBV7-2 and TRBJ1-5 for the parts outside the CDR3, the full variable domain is GAGVSQSPSNKVTEKGKDVELRCDPISGHTALYWYRQSLGQGLEFLIYFQGNSAPDKSGLPSDRFSAERTGGSVSTLTIQRTQQEDSAVYLCASSRDNQPQHFGDGTRLSIL.

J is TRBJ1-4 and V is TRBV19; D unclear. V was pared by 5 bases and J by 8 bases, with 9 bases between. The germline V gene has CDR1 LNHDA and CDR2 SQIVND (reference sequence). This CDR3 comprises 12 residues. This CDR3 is CASSPSSEKLFF. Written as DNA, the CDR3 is TGTGCCAGTAGTCCGTCCAGCGAAAAACTGTTTTTT.

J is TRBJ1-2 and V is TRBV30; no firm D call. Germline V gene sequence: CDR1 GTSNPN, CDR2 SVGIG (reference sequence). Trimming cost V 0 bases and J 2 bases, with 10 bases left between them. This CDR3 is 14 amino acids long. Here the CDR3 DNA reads TGTGCCTGGAGTGTAACCGGGAACAACTATGGCTACACCTTC. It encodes CAWSVTGNNYGYTF.

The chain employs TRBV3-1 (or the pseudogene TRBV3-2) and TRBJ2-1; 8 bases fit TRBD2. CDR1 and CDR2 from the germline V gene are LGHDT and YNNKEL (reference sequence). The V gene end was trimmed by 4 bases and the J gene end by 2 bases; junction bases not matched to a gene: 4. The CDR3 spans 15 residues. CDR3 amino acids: CASSLPGLAYNEQFF. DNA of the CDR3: TGTGCCAGCAGCCTGCCGGGACTAGCCTACAATGAGCAGTTCTTC.

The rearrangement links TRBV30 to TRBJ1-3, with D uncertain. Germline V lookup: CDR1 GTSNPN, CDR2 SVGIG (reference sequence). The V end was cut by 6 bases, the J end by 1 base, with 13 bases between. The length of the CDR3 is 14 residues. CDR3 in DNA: TGTGCCTGTTTTGGGTCGAATTCTGGAAACACCATATATTTT. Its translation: CACFGSNSGNTIYF.